The 27 T cell receptor beta chains below were found in one sample sequenced in a study of T cells in Graves' hyperthyroidism and ophthalmopathy. From RNA transcripts, TCR beta CDR3 regions were amplified. First-round RT-PCR with HTBI primers amplified the TCR CDR3 region. In TCRdb, the multiplex PCR reads were re-called with MiXCR into one record per CDR3 protein. The sample has a few hundred thousand distinct CDR3 sequences; roughly an eighth are singletons. The source material was blood. The receptors originated from a woman aged 40 to 50 with Graves' ophthalmopathy.

The J gene is TRBJ2-5, the V gene TRBV19, with D perhaps given as TRBD1 or TRBD2 (5 bases each). The length of the CDR3 is 13 residues. The V end was cut by 9 bases, the J end by 5 bases, with 16 bases between. Germline values: CDR1 LNHDA, CDR2 SQIVND (reference sequence). In nucleotides, the CDR3 is TGTGCCAGCAAACAGTGGGGGTTGGAGACCCAGTACTTC. Its protein is CASKQWGLETQYF. The complete variable domain, with remaining parts taken from reference TRBV19 and TRBJ2-5, reads DGGITQSPKYLFRKEGQNVTLSCEQNLNHDAMYWYRQDPGQGLRLIYYSQIVNDFQKGDIAEGYSVSREKKESFPLTVTSAQKNPTAFYLCASKQWGLETQYFGPGTRLLVL.

This clonotype was recorded many times. The rearrangement uses TRBV11-2 and TRBJ2-5; 14 nucleotides align to TRBD2. This CDR3 has 16 amino acids. The germline V gene has CDR1 SGHAT and CDR2 FQNNGV. With 2 bases clipped from V and 4 bases from J, the junction kept 3 bases outside the gene matches. The CDR3 region has the DNA TGTGCCAGCAGCTTAACGACTAGCGGGGGGGGAGAGACCCAGTACTTC. Residues: CASSLTTSGGGETQYF.

The rearrangement uses TRBV6-1 and TRBJ1-6, with D uncertain. V was trimmed by 5 bases and J by 6 bases, leaving 11 bases between them. The CDR3 consists of 14 residues. Germline V gives CDR1 MNHNS, CDR2 SASEGT. CDR3 nucleotides: TGTGCCAGCAGTCCTCTGAGACTTAATTCACCCCTCCACTTT. Amino acids: CASSPLRLNSPLHF.

A few counts support this clonotype. The chain recombines TRBV5-1 with TRBJ2-5, with 9 positions matching TRBD1. Germline CDR1 is SGHRS and CDR2 is YFSETQ. Trimming took 1 base from V and 9 from J; bases not matched to a gene: 13. The CDR3 sequence is 16 residues long. This CDR3 is CASSLQGQGTPGAQYF. The CDR3 bases are TGCGCCAGCAGCTTGCAGGGACAGGGAACCCCAGGGGCCCAGTACTTC.

This clonotype was seen a handful of times. The CDR3 DNA sequence: TGTGCCAGCAGCCCCCGGGGACTAGCGGGAACGGTCACCGGGGAGCTGTTTTTT. It specifies CASSPRGLAGTVTGELFF. This chain joins TRBV11-2 and TRBJ2-2; 13 bases match TRBD2. The V gene's germline CDR1 is SGHAT and CDR2 FQNNGV. The CDR3 totals 18 residues. With V trimmed by 5 bases and J by 4 bases, 10 bases remained unmatched.

This clonotype was seen at least ten times. V is TRBV5-5 and J is TRBJ1-1, with D hard to call. The CDR3 is 16 amino acids. Trimming took 0 bases from V and 3 from J, leaving 15 bases between them. Germline CDR1 SGHKS, CDR2 YYEKEE (reference sequence). This chain's CDR3 is CASSLVLQVVHTEAFF. CDR3 nucleotide sequence: TGTGCCAGCAGCTTGGTTCTGCAGGTTGTTCACACTGAAGCTTTCTTT.

V and J are TRBV19 and TRBJ2-3, with 11 positions matching TRBD2. Trimming cost V 5 bases and J 3 bases; bases outside gene matches: 4. The CDR3 spans 15 residues. In germline, CDR1 is LNHDA, CDR2 SQIVND (reference sequence). For the CDR3, the DNA is TGTGCCAGTAGTTCTCCTAGCGGGGGGACAGATACGCAGTATTTT. The encoded protein is CASSSPSGGTDTQYF.

This clonotype has ten or more counts. V is TRBV20-1 and J is TRBJ2-3; D unresolved. V was pared by 3 bases and J by 5 bases, with 6 bases between. This CDR3 has 11 residues. Germline values: CDR1 DFQATT, CDR2 SNEGSKA (reference sequence). The CDR3 is CSASNRDTQYF. In DNA, the CDR3 is TGCAGTGCTAGTAACCGAGATACGCAGTATTTT.

This clonotype was observed many times. The CDR3 protein is CATSEGDNEAFF. The CDR3 region has the DNA TGTGCCACCAGTGAGGGGGACAATGAAGCTTTCTTT. V usage is TRBV24-1 and J usage is TRBJ1-1; tentative D call: TRBD1 (6 bases). V was clipped by 4 bases and J by 7 bases, with 9 bases between them. Germline CDR1 reads KGHDR; CDR2 reads SFDVKD. CDR3 size: 12 residues.

This clonotype was found many times. The chain recombines TRBV11-2 with TRBJ2-3; D gene ambiguous. Germline V gives CDR1 SGHAT, CDR2 FQNNGV. CDR3 size: 13 residues. V gave up 4 bases and J gave up 3 bases, with 8 bases separating them. CDR3 protein: CASSSQSTDTQYF. CDR3 DNA sequence: TGTGCCAGCAGCTCTCAATCTACAGATACGCAGTATTTT.

The chain employs TRBV3-1 and TRBJ1-1, with D perhaps TRBD1 (6 bases). CDR3 length: 14 residues. V was pared by 4 bases and J by 6 bases, with 15 bases between. CDR1 is LGHDT, CDR2 YNNKEL, per germline (reference sequence). The CDR3 reads CASSPGGAPAEAFF. The DNA of the CDR3 is TGTGCCAGCAGCCCCGGGGGGGCCCCCGCTGAAGCTTTCTTT.

The V and J genes are TRBV5-1 and TRBJ2-2; D uncertain. V lost 1 base and J lost 0, with 13 bases in between. The CDR3 length is 17 residues. Looked up from germline, CDR1 is SGHRS and CDR2 is YFSETQ. The CDR3 spells CASSLIRVGANTGELFF. For the CDR3, the DNA is TGCGCCAGCAGCTTGATTAGGGTCGGTGCGAACACCGGGGAGCTGTTTTTT.

This clonotype was counted many times. The V and J genes are TRBV28 and TRBJ1-4; tentatively, D is TRBD1 (6 bases). Looked up from germline, CDR1 is MDHEN and CDR2 is SYDVKM. The CDR3 runs 15 residues. V lost 5 bases and J 8 bases, leaving 18 bases between the germline ends. DNA of the CDR3: TGTGCCAGCAGTGGAACAGGGTTTTCATGGGAAAAACTGTTTTTT. This codes for CASSGTGFSWEKLFF. The full variable domain, in which reference TRBV28 and TRBJ1-4 provide the parts outside the CDR3, is DVKVTQSSRYLVKRTGEKVFLECVQDMDHENMFWYRQDPGLGLRLIYFSYDVKMKEKGDIPEGYSVSREKKERFSLILESASTNQTSMYLCASSGTGFSWEKLFFGSGTQLSVL.

CDR3 nucleotides: TGTGCCAGCACCGGGACTAGCGGGAGGGCCTTTCGGAATGAGCAGTTCTTC. Amino acid sequence: CASTGTSGRAFRNEQFF. The chain carries TRBV28 and TRBJ2-1; the match to TRBD2 covers 16 bases. The germline gives CDR1 MDHEN, CDR2 SYDVKM. V was clipped by 7 bases and J by 7 bases; unmatched bases: 10. This CDR3 comprises 17 residues. Based on the CDR3 plus reference TRBV28 and TRBJ2-1, the full variable domain is DVKVTQSSRYLVKRTGEKVFLECVQDMDHENMFWYRQDPGLGLRLIYFSYDVKMKEKGDIPEGYSVSREKKERFSLILESASTNQTSMYLCASTGTSGRAFRNEQFFGPGTRLTVL.

This clonotype was observed at least ten times. The chain combines TRBV2 with TRBJ2-7; D unresolved. There are 15 residues in the CDR3. Trimming removed 4 bases from V and 2 bases from J, with 15 bases in between. Germline-derived CDR1 and CDR2 are SNHLY and FYNNEI. The CDR3 nucleotides are TGTGCCAGCAGTGTGAGCGACGTACACCCCTACGAGCAGTACTTC. It translates to CASSVSDVHPYEQYF.

The chain combines TRBV6-1 with TRBJ2-7; the D call may be TRBD1 or TRBD2 (6 bases each). Trimming removed 5 bases at V and 6 bases at J, with 14 bases between. The CDR3 is made up of 13 amino acids. Germline CDR1 is MNHNS and CDR2 is SASEGT. The CDR3 protein is CASSSGAYLEQYF. DNA for the CDR3: TGTGCCAGCAGTTCGGGGGCTTATCTCGAGCAGTACTTC.

The table lists this clonotype with many counts. V usage is TRBV20-1 and J usage is TRBJ2-5; TRBD1 agrees at 10 bases. V lost 6 bases to trimming and J lost 3 bases; unmatched junction nucleotides: 4. CDR3 size: 13 residues. CDR1 and CDR2 (germline): DFQATT, SNEGSKA (reference sequence). The CDR3, as DNA: TGCAGTGCGGAGGGACAGGGGAAAGAGACCCAGTACTTC. Amino acid sequence: CSAEGQGKETQYF.

This clonotype was seen ten or more times. The J gene is TRBJ2-3, the V gene TRBV13, with 7 bases identical to TRBD1. After removal of 2 bases from V and 7 bases from J, the junction contained 9 bases not matched to a gene. In germline, CDR1 is PRHDT, CDR2 FYEKMQ (reference sequence). The CDR3 has 15 residues. The CDR3 reads CASSLKQGTGHTQYF. The CDR3 nucleotides read TGTGCCAGCAGCTTAAAACAGGGGACCGGTCATACGCAGTATTTT.

In this sample, this clonotype turned up once. The chain links TRBV30 to TRBJ2-3; D is undetermined. This CDR3 is 12 amino acids long. V was clipped by 1 base and J by 0 bases, with 2 bases between them. The germline V gene has CDR1 GTSNPN and CDR2 SVGIG (reference sequence). The CDR3, as DNA: TGTGCCTGGAGTGCCAGCACAGATACGCAGTATTTT. It codes for CAWSASTDTQYF.

The V gene is TRBV28, the J gene TRBJ2-3, with 13 bases lining up with TRBD2. V was clipped by 4 bases and J by 1 base; unmatched bases: 11. The CDR3 is made up of 19 amino acids. Germline values: CDR1 MDHEN, CDR2 SYDVKM. The CDR3 loop reads CASSWPTSGRVDGTDTQYF. CDR3 coding DNA: TGTGCCAGCAGTTGGCCCACTAGCGGGAGGGTGGATGGCACAGATACGCAGTATTTT.

The rearrangement links TRBV5-4 to TRBJ2-5, with 7 nucleotides matching TRBD2. This CDR3 comprises 17 residues. V dropped 3 bases and J dropped 4; count of bases not matched to a gene: 15. CDR1 SGHNT and CDR2 YYREEE come from the germline V gene (reference sequence). The CDR3 region has the DNA TGTGCCAGCAGCTCGATCCGGGGGGAGGCCCAGCGAGAGACCCAGTACTTC. It codes for CASSSIRGEAQRETQYF.

The chain employs TRBV28 and TRBJ1-5; no reliable D call. In germline, CDR1 is MDHEN, CDR2 SYDVKM. The CDR3 length is 15 residues. Trimming removed 2 bases at V and 9 bases at J, with 17 bases between. In DNA, the CDR3 is TGTGCCAGCAGTTTAATTAGGGCAGGTCCCGGGCCCCAGCATTTT. Protein sequence: CASSLIRAGPGPQHF.

This clonotype was found many times. The chain carries TRBV11-2 and TRBJ2-1; no definite D call. CDR3 size: 12 residues. V gave up 4 bases and J gave up 8 bases, with 9 bases separating them. In germline, CDR1 is SGHAT, CDR2 FQNNGV. CDR3 sequence: CASSSLTYEQFF. CDR3 coding DNA: TGTGCCAGCAGCTCTTTGACGTATGAGCAGTTCTTC.

This clonotype was seen ten or more times. The chain is built from TRBV12-3 or TRBV12-4 and TRBJ2-1, with 12 bases matching TRBD2. The CDR3 has 15 amino acids. The V gene end was trimmed by 6 bases and the J gene end by 8 bases; junction bases not matched to a gene: 8. The CDR3 is CASRYGLAGFYEQFF. The CDR3 region has the DNA TGTGCCAGCAGATATGGACTAGCGGGGTTCTATGAGCAGTTCTTC.

This clonotype was counted ten times or more. The CDR3 DNA follows: TGTGCCAGCAGCACACCGGGAAGACTCACAGATACGCAGTATTTT. It codes for CASSTPGRLTDTQYF. V usage is TRBV11-2 and J usage is TRBJ2-3, with D tentatively TRBD2 (5 bases). The CDR3 length is 15 residues. Germline V CDR1 and CDR2: SGHAT, FQNNGV. V shed 5 bases and J shed 2 bases, with 14 bases lying between them. The full variable domain, completed using reference TRBV11-2 and TRBJ2-3, is EAGVAQSPRYKIIEKRQSVAFWCNPISGHATLYWYQQILGQGPKLLIQFQNNGVVDDSQLPKDRFSAERLKGVDSTLKIQPAKLEDSAVYLCASSTPGRLTDTQYFGPGTRLTVL.

The genes are TRBV6-1 and TRBJ2-1, with 9 bases matching TRBD1. J lost 8 bases, V lost 1 base, and 6 bases had no gene match. The germline V gene encodes CDR1 MNHNS and CDR2 SASEGT. This CDR3 has 15 amino acids. As DNA, the CDR3 is TGTGCCAGCAGTGAAGGGACAGGGGACGGGGATGAGCAGTTCTTC. Translation: CASSEGTGDGDEQFF.

This clonotype was seen many times. V is TRBV20-1 and J is TRBJ2-7; 8 nucleotides agree with TRBD1. V shed 2 bases, J shed 4 bases, and the junction held 13 bases outside the gene matches. CDR1 is DFQATT, CDR2 SNEGSKA, per germline (reference sequence). This CDR3 has 16 residues. In DNA, the CDR3 is TGCAGTGCTAGACGCGGACAGGGTCGAATTGGATACGAGCAGTACTTC. Amino acid sequence: CSARRGQGRIGYEQYF.